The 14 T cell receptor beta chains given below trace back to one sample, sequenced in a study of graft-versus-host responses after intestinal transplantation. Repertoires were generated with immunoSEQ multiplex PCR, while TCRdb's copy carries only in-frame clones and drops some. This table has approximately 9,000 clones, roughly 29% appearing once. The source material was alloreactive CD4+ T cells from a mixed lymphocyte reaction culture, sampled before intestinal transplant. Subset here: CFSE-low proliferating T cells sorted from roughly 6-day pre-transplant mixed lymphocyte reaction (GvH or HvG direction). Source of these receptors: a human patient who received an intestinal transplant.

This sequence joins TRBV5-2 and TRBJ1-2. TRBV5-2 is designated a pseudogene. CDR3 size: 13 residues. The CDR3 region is CASSLYRDSGYTF. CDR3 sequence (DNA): TGCGCCAGCAGCCTGTACAGGGACTCTGGCTACACCTTC.

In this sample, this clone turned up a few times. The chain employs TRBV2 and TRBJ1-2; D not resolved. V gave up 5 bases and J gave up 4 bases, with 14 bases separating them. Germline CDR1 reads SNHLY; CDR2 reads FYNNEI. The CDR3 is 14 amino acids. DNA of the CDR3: TGTGCCAGCAGTTTAGGGCTCGCCACCTATGGCTACACCTTC. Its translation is CASSLGLATYGYTF.

The CDR3 loop reads CASSPDFNSYEQYF. CDR3 coding DNA: TGTGCCAGCAGTCCGGACTTCAACTCCTACGAGCAGTACTTC. The chain is built from TRBV2 and TRBJ2-7; D possibly corresponds to TRBD2 (5 bases). The CDR3 extends over 14 amino acids. CDR1 and CDR2 (germline): SNHLY, FYNNEI. Trimming took off 5 bases at V and 0 bases at J, with 11 bases between the two ends.

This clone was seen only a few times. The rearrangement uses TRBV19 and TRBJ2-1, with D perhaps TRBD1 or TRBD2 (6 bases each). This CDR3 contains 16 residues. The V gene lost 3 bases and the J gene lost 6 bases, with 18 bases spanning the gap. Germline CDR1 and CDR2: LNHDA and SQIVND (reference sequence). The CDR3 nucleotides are TGTGCCAGTAGTATCGGGGGACACCACCTGCCCAATGAGCAGTTCTTC. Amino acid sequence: CASSIGGHHLPNEQFF.

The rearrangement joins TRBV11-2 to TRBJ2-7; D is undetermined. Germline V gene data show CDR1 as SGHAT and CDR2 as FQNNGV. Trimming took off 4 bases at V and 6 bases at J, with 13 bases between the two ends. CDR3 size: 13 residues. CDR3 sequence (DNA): TGTGCCAGCAGCTGGGCCCTAGTTGGCGAGCAGTACTTC. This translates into CASSWALVGEQYF.

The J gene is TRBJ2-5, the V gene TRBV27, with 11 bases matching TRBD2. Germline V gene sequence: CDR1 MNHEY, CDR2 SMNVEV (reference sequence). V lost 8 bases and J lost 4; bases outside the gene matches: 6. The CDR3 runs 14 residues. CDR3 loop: CASRGLAVGETQYF. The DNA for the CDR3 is TGTGCCAGCCGGGGACTAGCGGTAGGAGAGACCCAGTACTTC.

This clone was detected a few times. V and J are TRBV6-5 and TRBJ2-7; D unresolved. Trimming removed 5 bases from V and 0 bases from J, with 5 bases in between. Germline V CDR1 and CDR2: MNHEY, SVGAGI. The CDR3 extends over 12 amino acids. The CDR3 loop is CASSGSSYEQYF. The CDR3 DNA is TGTGCCAGCAGTGGTAGCTCCTACGAGCAGTACTTC.

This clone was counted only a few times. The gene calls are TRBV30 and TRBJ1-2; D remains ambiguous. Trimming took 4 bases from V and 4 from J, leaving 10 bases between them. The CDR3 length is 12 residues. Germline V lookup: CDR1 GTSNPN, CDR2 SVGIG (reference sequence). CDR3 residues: CAWTQTTYGYTF. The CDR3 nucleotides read TGTGCCTGGACTCAAACTACCTATGGCTACACCTTC.

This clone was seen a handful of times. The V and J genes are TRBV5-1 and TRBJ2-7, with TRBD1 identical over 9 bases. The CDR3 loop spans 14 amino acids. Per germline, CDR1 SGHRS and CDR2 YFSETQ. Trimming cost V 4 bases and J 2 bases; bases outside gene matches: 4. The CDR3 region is CASSLGQGAYEQYF. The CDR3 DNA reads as TGCGCCAGCAGCCTGGGACAGGGCGCCTACGAGCAGTACTTC.

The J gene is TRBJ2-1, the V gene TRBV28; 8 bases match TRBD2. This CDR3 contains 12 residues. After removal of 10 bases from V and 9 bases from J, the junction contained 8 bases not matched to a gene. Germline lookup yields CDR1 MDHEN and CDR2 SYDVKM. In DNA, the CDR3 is TGTGCCATCGGGACTAGTCTTGGTGAGCAGTTCTTC. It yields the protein CAIGTSLGEQFF.

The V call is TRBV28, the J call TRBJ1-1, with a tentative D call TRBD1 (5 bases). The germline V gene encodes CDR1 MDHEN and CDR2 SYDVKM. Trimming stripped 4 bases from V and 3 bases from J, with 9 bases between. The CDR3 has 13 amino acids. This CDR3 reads CASSSDTHTEAFF. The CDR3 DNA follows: TGTGCCAGCAGTTCGGACACCCACACTGAAGCTTTCTTT.

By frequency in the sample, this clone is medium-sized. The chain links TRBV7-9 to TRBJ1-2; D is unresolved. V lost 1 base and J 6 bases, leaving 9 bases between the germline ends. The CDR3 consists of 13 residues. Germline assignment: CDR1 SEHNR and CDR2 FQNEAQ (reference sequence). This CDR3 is CASSLGAGDGYTF. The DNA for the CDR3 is TGTGCCAGCAGCTTAGGAGCAGGAGATGGCTACACCTTC.

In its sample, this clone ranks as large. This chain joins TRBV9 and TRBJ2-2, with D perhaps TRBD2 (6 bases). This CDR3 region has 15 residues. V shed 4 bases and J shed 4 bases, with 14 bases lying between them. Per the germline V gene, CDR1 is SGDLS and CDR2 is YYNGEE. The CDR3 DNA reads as TGTGCCAGCAGCCTTAGCGGATTTGCCACCGGGGAGCTGTTTTTT. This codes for CASSLSGFATGELFF. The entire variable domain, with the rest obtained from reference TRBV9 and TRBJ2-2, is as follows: DSGVTQTPKHLITATGQRVTLRCSPRSGDLSVYWYQQSLDQGLQFLIQYYNGEERAKGNILERFSAQQFPDLHSELNLSSLELGDSALYFCASSLSGFATGELFFGEGSRLTVL.

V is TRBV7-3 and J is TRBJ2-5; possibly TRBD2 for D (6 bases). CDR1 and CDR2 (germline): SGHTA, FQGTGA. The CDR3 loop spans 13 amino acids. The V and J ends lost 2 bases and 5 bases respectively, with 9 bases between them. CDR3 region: CASSLRGSETQYF. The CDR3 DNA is TGTGCCAGCAGCTTACGGGGGTCGGAGACCCAGTACTTC.